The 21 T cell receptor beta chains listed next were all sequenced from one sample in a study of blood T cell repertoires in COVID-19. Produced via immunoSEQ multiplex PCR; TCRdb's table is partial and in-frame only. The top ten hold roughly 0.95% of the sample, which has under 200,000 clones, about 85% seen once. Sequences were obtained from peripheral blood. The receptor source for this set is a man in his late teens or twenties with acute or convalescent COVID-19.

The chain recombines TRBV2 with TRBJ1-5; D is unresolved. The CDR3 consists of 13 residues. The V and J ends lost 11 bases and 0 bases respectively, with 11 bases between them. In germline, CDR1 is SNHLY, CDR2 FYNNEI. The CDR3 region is CACGGFSNQPQHF. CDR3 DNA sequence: TGTGCCTGCGGAGGTTTTAGCAATCAGCCCCAGCATTTT. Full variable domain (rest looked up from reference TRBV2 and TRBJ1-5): EPEVTQTPSHQVTQMGQEVILRCVPISNHLYFYWYRQILGQKVEFLVSFYNNEISEKSEIFDDQFSVERPDGSNFTLKIRSTKLEDSAMYFCACGGFSNQPQHFGDGTRLSIL.

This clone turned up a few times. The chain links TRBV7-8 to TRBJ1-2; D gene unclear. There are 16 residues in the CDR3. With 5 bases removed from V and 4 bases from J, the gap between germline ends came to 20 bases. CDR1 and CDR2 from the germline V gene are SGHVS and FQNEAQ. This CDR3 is CASSPSGANRPYGYTF. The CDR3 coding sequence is TGTGCCAGCAGCCCCTCGGGTGCAAACCGCCCCTATGGCTACACCTTC. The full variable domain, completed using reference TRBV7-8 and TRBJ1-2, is GAGVSQSPRYKVAKRGQDVALRCDPISGHVSLFWYQQALGQGPEFLTYFQNEAQLDKSGLPSDRFFAERPEGSVSTLKIQRTQQEDSAVYLCASSPSGANRPYGYTFGSGTRLTVV.

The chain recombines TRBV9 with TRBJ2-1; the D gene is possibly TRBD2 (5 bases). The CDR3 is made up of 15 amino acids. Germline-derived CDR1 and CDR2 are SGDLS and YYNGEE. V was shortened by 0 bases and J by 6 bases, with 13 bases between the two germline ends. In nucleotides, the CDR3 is TGTGCCAGCAGCGTAGCGGACTTGCTCGTCAATGAGCAGTTCTTC. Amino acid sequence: CASSVADLLVNEQFF. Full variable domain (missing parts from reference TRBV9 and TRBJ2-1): DSGVTQTPKHLITATGQRVTLRCSPRSGDLSVYWYQQSLDQGLQFLIQYYNGEERAKGNILERFSAQQFPDLHSELNLSSLELGDSALYFCASSVADLLVNEQFFGPGTRLTVL.

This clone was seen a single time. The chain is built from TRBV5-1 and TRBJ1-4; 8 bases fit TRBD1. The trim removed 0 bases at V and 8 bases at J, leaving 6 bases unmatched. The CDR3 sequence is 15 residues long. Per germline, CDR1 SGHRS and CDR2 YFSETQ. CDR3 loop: CASSLARTGREKLFF. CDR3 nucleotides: TGCGCCAGCAGCTTGGCCCGGACAGGGCGAGAAAAACTGTTTTTT.

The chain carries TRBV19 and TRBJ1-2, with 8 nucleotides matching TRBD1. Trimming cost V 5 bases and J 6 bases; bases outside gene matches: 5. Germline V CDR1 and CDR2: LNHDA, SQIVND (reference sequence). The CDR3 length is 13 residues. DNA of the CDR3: TGTGCCAGTAGTCTGGCAGGGGGCCATGGCTACACCTTC. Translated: CASSLAGGHGYTF.

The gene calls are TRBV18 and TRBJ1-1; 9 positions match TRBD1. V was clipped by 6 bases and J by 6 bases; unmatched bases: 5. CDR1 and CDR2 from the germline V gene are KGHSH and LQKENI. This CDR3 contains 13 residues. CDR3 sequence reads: CASSRTGASEAFF. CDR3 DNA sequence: TGTGCCAGCTCGCGGACAGGGGCCTCTGAAGCTTTCTTT.

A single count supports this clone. This chain's CDR3 is CASSEPVRQAYGYTF. In DNA, the CDR3 is TGTGCCAGCAGTGAACCAGTGAGACAGGCCTATGGCTACACCTTC. The V and J genes are TRBV6-1 and TRBJ1-2, with D perhaps matching TRBD1 (6 bases). This CDR3 comprises 15 residues. The germline V gene has CDR1 MNHNS and CDR2 SASEGT. V lost 2 bases to trimming and J lost 4 bases, with 14 bases between them.

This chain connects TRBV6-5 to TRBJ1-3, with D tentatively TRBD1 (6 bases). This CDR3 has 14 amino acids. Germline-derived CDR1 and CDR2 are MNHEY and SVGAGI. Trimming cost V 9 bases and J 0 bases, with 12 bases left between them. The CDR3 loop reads CASSGHNSGNTIYF. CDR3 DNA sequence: TGTGCCAGTTCGGGACATAACTCTGGAAACACCATATATTTT.

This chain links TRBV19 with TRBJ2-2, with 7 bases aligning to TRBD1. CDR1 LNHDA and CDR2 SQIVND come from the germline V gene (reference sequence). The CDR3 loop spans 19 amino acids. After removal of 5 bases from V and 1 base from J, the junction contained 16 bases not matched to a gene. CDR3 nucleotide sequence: TGTGCCAGTAGTCTAACAGGGGTCGAAAAGGGAGTGAACACCGGGGAGCTGTTTTTT. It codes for CASSLTGVEKGVNTGELFF.

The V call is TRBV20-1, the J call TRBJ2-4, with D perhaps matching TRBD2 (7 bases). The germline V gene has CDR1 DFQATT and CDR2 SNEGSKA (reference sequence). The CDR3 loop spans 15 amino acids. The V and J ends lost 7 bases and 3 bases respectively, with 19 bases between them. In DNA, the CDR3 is TGCAGTGTTAGTCGGGGGGCGCGTGGCAAAAACATTCAGTACTTC. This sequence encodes CSVSRGARGKNIQYF.

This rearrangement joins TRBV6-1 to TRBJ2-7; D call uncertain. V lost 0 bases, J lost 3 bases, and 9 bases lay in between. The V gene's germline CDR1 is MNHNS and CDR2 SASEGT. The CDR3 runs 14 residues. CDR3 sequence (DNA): TGTGCCAGCAGTGAAGCGGTCAGAAGCTACGAGCAGTACGTC. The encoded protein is CASSEAVRSYEQYV.

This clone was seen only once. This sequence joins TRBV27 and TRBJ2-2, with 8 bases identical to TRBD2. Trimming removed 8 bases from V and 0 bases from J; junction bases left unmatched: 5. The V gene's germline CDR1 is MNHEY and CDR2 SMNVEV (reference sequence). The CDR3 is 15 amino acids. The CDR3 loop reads CASLPGGANTGELFF. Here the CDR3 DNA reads TGTGCCAGCCTCCCGGGGGGGGCGAACACCGGGGAGCTGTTTTTT.

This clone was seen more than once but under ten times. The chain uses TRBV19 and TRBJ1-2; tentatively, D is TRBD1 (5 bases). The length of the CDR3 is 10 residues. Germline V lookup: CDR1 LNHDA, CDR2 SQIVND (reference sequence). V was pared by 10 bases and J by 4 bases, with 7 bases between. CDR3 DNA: TGTGCCACTCAGGGCTATGGCTACACCTTC. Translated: CATQGYGYTF.

The CDR3 here is CASSPATGDGLGYTF. As DNA, the CDR3 is TGTGCCAGCAGCCCCGCCACAGGTGATGGGCTCGGCTACACCTTC. The V gene is TRBV7-9, the J gene TRBJ1-2; tentatively, D is TRBD1 (5 bases). Per the germline V gene, CDR1 is SEHNR and CDR2 is FQNEAQ (reference sequence). The germline V and J ends were trimmed by 5 bases and 8 bases, with 21 bases remaining between them. The CDR3 has 15 residues. Drawing the rest from reference TRBV7-9 and TRBJ1-2, the complete variable domain is DTGVSQNPRHKITKRGQNVTFRCDPISEHNRLYWYRQTLGQGPEFLTYFQNEAQLEKSRLLSDRFSAERPKGSFSTLEIQRTEQGDSAMYLCASSPATGDGLGYTFGSGTRLTVV.

CDR3 protein: CSAYRYGYTF. The CDR3 DNA is TGCAGTGCTTATCGCTATGGCTACACCTTC. The rearrangement joins TRBV20-1 to TRBJ1-2; D call uncertain. Between the trimmed V and J ends, which lost 5 bases and 4 bases, there was a span of 5 bases. CDR3 length: 10 residues. Germline V gives CDR1 DFQATT, CDR2 SNEGSKA (reference sequence).

The chain's CDR3 is CATSDLRTGSTDTQYF. Written as DNA, the CDR3 is TGTGCCACCAGTGATTTGCGGACAGGAAGCACAGATACGCAGTATTTT. The chain links TRBV24-1 to TRBJ2-3; 7 bases are a match to TRBD1. V lost 0 bases to trimming and J lost 0 bases; unmatched junction nucleotides: 2. The germline V gene has CDR1 KGHDR and CDR2 SFDVKD. This CDR3 contains 16 residues.

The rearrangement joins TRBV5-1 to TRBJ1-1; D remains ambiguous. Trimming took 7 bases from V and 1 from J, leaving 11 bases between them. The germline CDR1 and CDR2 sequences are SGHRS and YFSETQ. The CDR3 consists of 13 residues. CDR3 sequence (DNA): TGCGCCAGCTTAGAGGGCCCGAACACTGAAGCTTTCTTT. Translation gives CASLEGPNTEAFF.

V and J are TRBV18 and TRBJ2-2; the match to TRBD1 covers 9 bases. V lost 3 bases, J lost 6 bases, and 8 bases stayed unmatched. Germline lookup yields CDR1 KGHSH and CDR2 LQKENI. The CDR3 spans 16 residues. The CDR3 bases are TGTGCCAGCTCACCCCCCGGGACAGGGAGTTCCGGGGAGCTGTTTTTT. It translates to CASSPPGTGSSGELFF.

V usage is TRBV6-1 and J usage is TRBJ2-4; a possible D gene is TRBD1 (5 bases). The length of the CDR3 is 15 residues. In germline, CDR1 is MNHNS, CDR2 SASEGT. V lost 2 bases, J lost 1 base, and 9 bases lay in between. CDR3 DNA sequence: TGTGCCAGCAGTGAACAACCAGGGGCCAAAAACATTCAGTACTTC. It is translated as CASSEQPGAKNIQYF.

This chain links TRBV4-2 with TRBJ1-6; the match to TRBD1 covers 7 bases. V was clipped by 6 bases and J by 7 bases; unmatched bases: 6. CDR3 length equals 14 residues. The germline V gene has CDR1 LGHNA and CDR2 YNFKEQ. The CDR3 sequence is CASSTGVMNSPLHF. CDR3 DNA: TGTGCCAGCAGTACAGGGGTTATGAATTCACCCCTCCACTTT.

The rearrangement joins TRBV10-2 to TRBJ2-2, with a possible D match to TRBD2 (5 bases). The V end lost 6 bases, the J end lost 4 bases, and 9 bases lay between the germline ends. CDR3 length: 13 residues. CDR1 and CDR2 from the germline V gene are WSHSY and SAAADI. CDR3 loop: CASSLGGTGELFF. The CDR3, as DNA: TGCGCCAGCAGCCTAGGAGGCACCGGGGAGCTGTTTTTT.